The 6 T cell receptor beta chains below were found in one sample sequenced in a study of beta chain features in type 1 diabetes. The whole isolated RNA underwent reverse transcription, so sequencing captured expressed TCRB transcripts. Only in-frame clones appear in the TCRdb table, and some are missing; sequencing was by immunoSEQ multiplex PCR. The sample yields approximately 150,000 clones, about 10% seen once. The sequenced sample consisted of naive CD4+ T cells from blood. The receptor set was obtained from a man between 18 and 35 years old in good health.

This clone turned up a few times. The V gene is TRBV11-2, the J gene TRBJ2-5; 12 bases match TRBD2. This CDR3 spans 14 amino acids. Unmatched junction bases numbered 2, after V lost 4 bases and J lost 5 bases. Germline V CDR1 and CDR2: SGHAT, FQNNGV. The CDR3 sequence: CASSYGLAGETQYF. CDR3 coding DNA: TGTGCCAGCAGCTACGGACTAGCGGGGGAGACCCAGTACTTC.

V gene TRBV6-5 combines with J gene TRBJ2-7; TRBD2 is a possible D gene (5 bases). This CDR3 is built from 11 residues. Between the trimmed V and J ends, which lost 2 bases and 10 bases, there was a span of 9 bases. CDR1 MNHEY and CDR2 SVGAGI come from the germline V gene. CDR3 coding DNA: TGTGCCAGCAGTTACCGGCGGGCACAGTACTTC. It codes for CASSYRRAQYF.

This clone has just a few counts. V gene TRBV27 combines with J gene TRBJ2-3, with 9 bases that match TRBD1. V lost 5 bases and J lost 3; bases outside the gene matches: 12. The germline gives CDR1 MNHEY, CDR2 SMNVEV (reference sequence). CDR3 length: 17 residues. CDR3 nucleotide sequence: TGTGCCAGCAGTCCCGGGACAGGGAGGGGACTTACAGATACGCAGTATTTT. It yields the protein CASSPGTGRGLTDTQYF.

The genes are TRBV6-5 and TRBJ2-7; 7 bases map to TRBD1. The CDR3 runs to 15 residues. Losses at the gene ends were 3 bases for V and 4 bases for J; bases not matched to a gene: 9. CDR1 is MNHEY, CDR2 SVGAGI, per germline. As DNA, the CDR3 is TGTGCCAGCAGTTATCCCGTCAGGGGGAAATACGAGCAGTACTTC. Amino acids: CASSYPVRGKYEQYF.

The chain carries TRBV7-3 and TRBJ2-3, with 11 bases lining up with TRBD2. CDR1 SGHTA and CDR2 FQGTGA come from the germline V gene. The V gene end was trimmed by 1 base and the J gene end by 1 base; junction bases not matched to a gene: 7. The CDR3 loop spans 18 amino acids. CDR3 protein: CASSLRAPLAGGTDTQYF. Here the CDR3 DNA reads TGTGCCAGCAGCTTAAGGGCGCCACTAGCGGGGGGCACAGATACGCAGTATTTT.

The chain couples TRBV28 to TRBJ2-6; 9 positions agree with TRBD1. V lost 8 bases to trimming and J lost 2 bases; unmatched junction nucleotides: 13. In germline, CDR1 is MDHEN, CDR2 SYDVKM. This CDR3 has 18 residues. CDR3 region: CASATGTGFPAGANVLTF. The CDR3, as DNA: TGTGCCAGCGCGACCGGGACAGGGTTTCCCGCTGGGGCCAACGTCCTGACTTTC. The whole variable domain, filled in from reference TRBV28 and TRBJ2-6, reads DVKVTQSSRYLVKRTGEKVFLECVQDMDHENMFWYRQDPGLGLRLIYFSYDVKMKEKGDIPEGYSVSREKKERFSLILESASTNQTSMYLCASATGTGFPAGANVLTFGAGSRLTVL.